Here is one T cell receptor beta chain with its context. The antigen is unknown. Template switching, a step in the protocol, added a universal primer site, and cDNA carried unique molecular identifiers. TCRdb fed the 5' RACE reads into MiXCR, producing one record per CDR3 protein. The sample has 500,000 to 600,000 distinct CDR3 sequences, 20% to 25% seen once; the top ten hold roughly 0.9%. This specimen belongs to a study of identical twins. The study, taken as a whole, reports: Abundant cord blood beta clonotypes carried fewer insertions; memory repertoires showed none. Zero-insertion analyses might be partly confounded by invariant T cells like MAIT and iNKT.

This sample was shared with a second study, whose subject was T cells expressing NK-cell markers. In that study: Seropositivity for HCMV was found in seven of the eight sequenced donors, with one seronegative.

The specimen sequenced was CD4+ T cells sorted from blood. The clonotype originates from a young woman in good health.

This chain's CDR3 is CASSVLVRNTEAFF. The CDR3 DNA reads TGTGCCAGCAGTGTACTGGTCCGGAACACTGAAGCTTTCTTT. The gene calls are TRBV2 and TRBJ1-1; D is unresolved. The CDR3 runs to 14 residues. V was trimmed by 4 bases and J by 1 base, leaving 10 bases between them. Germline V lookup: CDR1 SNHLY, CDR2 FYNNEI.